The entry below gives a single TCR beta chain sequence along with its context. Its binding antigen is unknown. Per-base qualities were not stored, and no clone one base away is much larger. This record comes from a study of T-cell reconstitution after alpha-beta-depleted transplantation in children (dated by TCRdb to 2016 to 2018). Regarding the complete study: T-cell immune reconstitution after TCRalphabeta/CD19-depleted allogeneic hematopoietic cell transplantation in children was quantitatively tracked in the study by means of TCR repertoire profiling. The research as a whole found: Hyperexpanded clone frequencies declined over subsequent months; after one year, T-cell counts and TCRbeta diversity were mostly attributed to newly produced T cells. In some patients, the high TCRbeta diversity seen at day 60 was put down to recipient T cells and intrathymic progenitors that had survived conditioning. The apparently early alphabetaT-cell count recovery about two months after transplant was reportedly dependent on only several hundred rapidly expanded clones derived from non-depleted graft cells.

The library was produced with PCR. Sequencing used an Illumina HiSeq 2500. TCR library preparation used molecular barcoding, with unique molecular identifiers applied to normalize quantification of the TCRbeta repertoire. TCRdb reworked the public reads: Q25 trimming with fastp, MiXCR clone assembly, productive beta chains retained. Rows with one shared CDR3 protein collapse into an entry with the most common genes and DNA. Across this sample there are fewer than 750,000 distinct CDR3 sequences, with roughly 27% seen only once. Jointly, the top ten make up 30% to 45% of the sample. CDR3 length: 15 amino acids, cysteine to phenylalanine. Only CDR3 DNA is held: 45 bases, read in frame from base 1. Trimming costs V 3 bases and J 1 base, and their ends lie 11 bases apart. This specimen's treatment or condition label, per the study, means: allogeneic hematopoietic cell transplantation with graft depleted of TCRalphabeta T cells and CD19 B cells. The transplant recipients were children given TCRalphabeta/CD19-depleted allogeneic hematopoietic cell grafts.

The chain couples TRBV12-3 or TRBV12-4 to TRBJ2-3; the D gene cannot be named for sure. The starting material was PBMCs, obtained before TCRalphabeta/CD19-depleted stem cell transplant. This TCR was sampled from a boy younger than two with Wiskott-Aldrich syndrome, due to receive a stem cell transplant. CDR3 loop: CASSFRRRGTDTQYF. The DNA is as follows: TGTGCCAGCAGTTTTCGGCGGCGCGGCACAGATACGCAGTATTTT.